The clone carrying this T cell receptor (beta chain) was detected many times. Its antigen is not identified. With V trimmed by 0 bases and J by 1 base, 6 bases remained unmatched. Germline V gene sequence: CDR1 DFQATT, CDR2 SNEGSKA (reference sequence). This CDR3 is built from 17 residues. This record comes from a study of T cell repertoires in cytomegalovirus infection. Across the study: As its CMV epitopes, the study selected recently identified HLA-C-restricted and well-studied HLA-B-restricted targets. A matching HLA type, together with CMV infection, was signaled by public TCR beta signatures. Study outcomes and limitations: Public TCR beta family frequency separated CMV-and-HLA carriers, including in an independent cohort. The response measured ex vivo was dominated by TCR beta clonotypes (HLA-C-restricted and CMV-specific).

Using its own MiXCR run on the reads, TCRdb lists one record per CDR3 protein. The sample includes 550,000 to 850,000 distinct CDR3 sequences, roughly 33% seen only once; the top ten take roughly 20%. Sequences were derived from cultured PBMCs, sampled from culture after CMV antigen stimulation. The chain combines TRBV20-1 with TRBJ2-4, with 10 bases lining up with TRBD2. This TCR came from a human donor in good health (CMV status not recorded). Some clones in this sample may be carry-over from other donors' samples. The CDR3 sequence: CSAREVTSGTAKNIQYF. The CDR3 bases are TGCAGTGCTAGAGAAGTAACTAGCGGGACCGCCAAAAACATTCAGTACTTC.